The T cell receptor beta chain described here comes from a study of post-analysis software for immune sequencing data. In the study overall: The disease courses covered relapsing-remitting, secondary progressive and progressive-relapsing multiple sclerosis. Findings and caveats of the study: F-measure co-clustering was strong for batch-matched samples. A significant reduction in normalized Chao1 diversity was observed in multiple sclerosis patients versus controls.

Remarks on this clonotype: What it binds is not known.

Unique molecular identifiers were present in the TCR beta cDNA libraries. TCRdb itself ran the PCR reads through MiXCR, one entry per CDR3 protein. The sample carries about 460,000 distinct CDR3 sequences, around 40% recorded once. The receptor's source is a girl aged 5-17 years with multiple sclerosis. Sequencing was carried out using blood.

The CDR3 DNA is TGTGCCAGCAGGTCACAGGGAAACACCATATATTTT. Its translation: CASRSQGNTIYF. J is TRBJ1-3 and V is TRBV6-5; D call uncertain. The CDR3 is 12 residues long. V gave up 6 bases and J gave up 4 bases, with 7 bases separating them. From germline, CDR1 is MNHEY and CDR2 SVGAGI.